The 2 T cell receptor beta chains below come from one sample, sequenced in a study of spatial heterogeneity in lung cancer. Study results and caveats: Counts of expanded intratumoral alpha and beta TCRs tracked tumor mutation counts.

Their antigen targets remain unknown. From the 5' RACE reads, TCRdb called clonotypes with MiXCR, one entry per CDR3 protein. The sample records 9,700 or so distinct CDR3 sequences, 6% to 7% being singletons. The time point: sample taken at primary tumor resection. The sequencing used lung tumor tissue, collected at surgery. These receptors all stem from a male donor with early-stage non-small cell lung cancer.

V usage is TRBV5-1 and J usage is TRBJ1-1, with D maybe TRBD1 (5 bases). The CDR3 has 14 residues. CDR1 SGHRS and CDR2 YFSETQ come from the germline V gene. The V and J ends lost 4 bases and 1 base respectively, with 11 bases between them. As DNA, the CDR3 is TGCGCCAGCAGCGGGGGACCGTCGAACACTGAAGCTTTCTTT. Amino acid sequence: CASSGGPSNTEAFF.

This clonotype is medium-sized by share. The chain employs TRBV3-1 and TRBJ1-1; D gene uncertain. CDR3 length: 17 residues. V was trimmed by 4 bases and J by 2 bases, leaving 20 bases between them. Germline loops: CDR1 LGHDT, CDR2 YNNKEL (reference sequence). The CDR3 nucleotides are TGTGCCAGCAGCCCCCCCCAGAGTGCGGGCGGAAACACTGAAGCTTTCTTT. Translated, it gives CASSPPQSAGGNTEAFF.